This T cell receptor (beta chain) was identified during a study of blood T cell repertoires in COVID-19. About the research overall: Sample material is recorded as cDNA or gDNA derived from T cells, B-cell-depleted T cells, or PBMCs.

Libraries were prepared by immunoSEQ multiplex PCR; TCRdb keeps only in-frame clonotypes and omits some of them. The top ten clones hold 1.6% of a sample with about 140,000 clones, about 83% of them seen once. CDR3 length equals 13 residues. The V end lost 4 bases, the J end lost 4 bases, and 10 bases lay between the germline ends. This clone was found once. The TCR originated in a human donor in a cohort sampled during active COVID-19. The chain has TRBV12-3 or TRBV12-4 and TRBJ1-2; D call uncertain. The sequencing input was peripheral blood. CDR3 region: CASSSLWSYGYTF. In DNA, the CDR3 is TGTGCCAGCAGTTCCTTATGGAGCTATGGCTACACCTTC.